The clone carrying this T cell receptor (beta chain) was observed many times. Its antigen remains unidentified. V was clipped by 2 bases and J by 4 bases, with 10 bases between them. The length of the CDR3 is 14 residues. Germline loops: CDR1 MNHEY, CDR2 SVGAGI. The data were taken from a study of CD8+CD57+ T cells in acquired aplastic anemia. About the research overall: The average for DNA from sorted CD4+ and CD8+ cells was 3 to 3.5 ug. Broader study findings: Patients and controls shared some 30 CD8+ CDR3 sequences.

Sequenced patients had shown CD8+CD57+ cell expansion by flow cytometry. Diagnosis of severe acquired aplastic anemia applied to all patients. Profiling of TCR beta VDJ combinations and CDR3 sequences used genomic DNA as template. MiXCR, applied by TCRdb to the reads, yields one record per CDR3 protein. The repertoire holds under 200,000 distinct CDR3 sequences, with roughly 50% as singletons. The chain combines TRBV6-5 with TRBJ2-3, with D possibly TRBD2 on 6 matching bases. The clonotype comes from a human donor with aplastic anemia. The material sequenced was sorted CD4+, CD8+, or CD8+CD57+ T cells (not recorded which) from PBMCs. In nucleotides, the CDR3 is TGTGCCAGCAGTTACCGGAGGGCCGCAGATACGCAGTATTTT. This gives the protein CASSYRRAADTQYF.